The 17 T cell receptor beta chains presented below share a single source sample, sequenced in a study of regulatory T cells in long-lasting Graves disease. The time point was: newly diagnosed GD, antithyroid drugs for less than 3 months. PBMC-extracted RNA yielded the TCR library. The TCR beta library used iRepertoire HTBI primers with Arm-PCR amplification of CDR3. MiXCR, applied by TCRdb to the multiplex PCR reads, yields one record per CDR3 protein. The profile shows some 230,000 distinct CDR3 sequences, roughly 18% of them singletons. The sample was peripheral blood mononuclear cells (PBMCs), taken at new diagnosis, from a patient treated with antithyroid drugs. These receptors came from a female donor with Graves disease.

This clonotype was found many times. This chain joins TRBV28 and TRBJ1-2; D gene uncertain. The V and J ends lost 2 bases and 4 bases respectively, with 8 bases between them. This CDR3 spans 13 amino acids. Germline V gene data show CDR1 as MDHEN and CDR2 as SYDVKM. CDR3 in DNA: TGTGCCAGCAGTTTAAAATCCGGCTATGGCTACACCTTC. Encoded protein: CASSLKSGYGYTF.

This clonotype was seen a few times. The V call is TRBV7-9, the J call TRBJ2-3; 7 bases are shared with TRBD2. The CDR3 consists of 13 residues. V gave up 4 bases and J gave up 5 bases; unmatched junction bases: 3. CDR1 is SEHNR, CDR2 FQNEAQ, per germline (reference sequence). Here the CDR3 reads CASSSERGDTQYF. CDR3 sequence (DNA): TGTGCCAGCAGCTCGGAGCGGGGAGATACGCAGTATTTT.

This clonotype showed up many times. The CDR3 reads CASSQDAGIDSPLHF. DNA for the CDR3: TGTGCCAGCAGCCAAGATGCAGGGATAGATTCACCCCTCCACTTT. V is TRBV3-1 and J is TRBJ1-6, with D perhaps TRBD1 (5 bases). This CDR3 is built from 15 residues. From germline, CDR1 is LGHDT and CDR2 YNNKEL (reference sequence). Trimming cost V 0 bases and J 8 bases, with 11 bases left between them.

The rearrangement uses TRBV27 and TRBJ2-1; 7 bases fit TRBD1. Germline V gene lookup returns CDR1 MNHEY and CDR2 SMNVEV (reference sequence). V trimming: 6 bases; J trimming: 6 bases; junction bases outside the gene matches: 5. CDR3 size: 13 residues. The CDR3 sequence: CASSRGTANEQFF. The DNA of the CDR3 is TGTGCCAGCAGCCGAGGGACAGCCAATGAGCAGTTCTTC.

For this clonotype: Given a much more abundant clone one base away, this may be a read error. V usage is TRBV9 and J usage is TRBJ2-7; 16 nucleotides align to TRBD2. Trimming cost V 0 bases and J 7 bases; bases outside gene matches: 10. This CDR3 is built from 18 residues. CDR1 and CDR2 from the germline V gene are SGDLS and YYNGEE. The DNA of the CDR3 is TGTGCCAGCAGCGTAGAGGGACTAGCGGGAGGGCCGGTCAATGAGCAGTACTTC. Encoded protein: CASSVEGLAGGPVNEQYF.

This clonotype appeared many times. The chain couples TRBV11-2 to TRBJ1-1; D unclear. This CDR3 spans 13 amino acids. V shed 1 base and J shed 6 bases, with 9 bases lying between them. Germline CDR1 is SGHAT and CDR2 is FQNNGV. In nucleotides, the CDR3 is TGTGCCAGCAGCTTAGTAGGAAGGGCTGAAGCTTTCTTT. It codes for CASSLVGRAEAFF.

The gene calls are TRBV7-3 and TRBJ2-2; the match to TRBD2 covers 7 bases. With 2 bases clipped from V and 4 bases from J, the junction kept 4 bases outside the gene matches. CDR1 is SGHTA, CDR2 FQGTGA, per germline. This CDR3 contains 15 residues. This chain's CDR3 is CASSLLGGGTGELFF. DNA of the CDR3: TGTGCCAGCAGCTTACTGGGCGGGGGCACCGGGGAGCTGTTTTTT.

This clonotype has at least ten counts. The chain recombines TRBV7-2 with TRBJ2-7; 10 nucleotides line up with TRBD2. The V and J ends lost 1 base and 6 bases, in that order; junction bases with no gene match: 6. In germline, CDR1 is SGHTA, CDR2 FQGNSA. The CDR3 totals 15 residues. The DNA of the CDR3 is TGTGCCAGCAGCTTAGACCCTAGCGGGAGTACCGAGCAGTACTTC. This codes for CASSLDPSGSTEQYF.

The chain links TRBV12-3 or TRBV12-4 to TRBJ2-5; D is ambiguous. The CDR3 consists of 14 residues. Trimming pared 3 bases from V and 5 bases from J, leaving 13 bases between. CDR3 region: CASSLASSGETQYF. Here the CDR3 DNA reads TGTGCCAGCAGTTTGGCCTCTAGTGGGGAGACCCAGTACTTC.

This clonotype was found once. The chain joins TRBV6-1 to TRBJ1-1; possibly TRBD1 for D (5 bases). This CDR3 has 14 amino acids. The V and J ends lost 0 bases and 5 bases respectively, with 10 bases between them. Germline V gene data show CDR1 as MNHNS and CDR2 as SASEGT. Here the CDR3 DNA reads TGTGCCAGCAGTGAAGCGGCAGGGAGGACTGAAGCTTTCTTT. It codes for CASSEAAGRTEAFF.

This clonotype was counted at least ten times. The rearrangement links TRBV3-1 to TRBJ2-3; 7 bases are shared with TRBD1. The CDR3 sequence is 20 residues long. Per the germline V gene, CDR1 is LGHDT and CDR2 is YNNKEL (reference sequence). The V segment lost 0 bases and the J segment 0 bases; nucleotides outside the gene matches: 15. DNA for the CDR3: TGTGCCAGCAGCCAAGAAGCTATGATGGGGGACAGACCTAGCACAGATACGCAGTATTTT. It codes for CASSQEAMMGDRPSTDTQYF.

This clonotype was seen many times. This chain uses TRBV15 with TRBJ2-5; 10 positions match TRBD2. Germline V gene data show CDR1 as LNHNV and CDR2 as YYDKDF (reference sequence). The V and J ends lost 1 base and 1 base, in that order; junction bases with no gene match: 15. The CDR3 is made up of 20 amino acids. This CDR3 reads CATSRGFGLAGEAPQETQYF. The CDR3 coding sequence is TGTGCCACCAGCAGAGGGTTTGGGCTAGCGGGAGAGGCCCCCCAAGAGACCCAGTACTTC.

This clonotype was detected many times. The chain uses TRBV7-2 and TRBJ1-6; 7 bases map to TRBD1. The germline gives CDR1 SGHTA, CDR2 FQGNSA. With V trimmed by 5 bases and J by 8 bases, 6 bases remained unmatched. CDR3 length equals 14 residues. The CDR3 DNA reads TGTGCCAGCAGCCTGACAGGGACCGATTCACCCCTCCACTTT. Its translation: CASSLTGTDSPLHF.

This clonotype was seen repeatedly, ten times or more. The chain recombines TRBV6-1 with TRBJ2-7; 8 nucleotides match TRBD1. Germline CDR1 and CDR2: MNHNS and SASEGT. The CDR3 sequence is 15 residues long. After removal of 1 base from V and 5 bases from J, the junction contained 7 bases not matched to a gene. CDR3 in DNA: TGTGCCAGCAGTGAAGGGACAGGGCCGTTGCACGAGCAGTACTTC. Its protein is CASSEGTGPLHEQYF.

This clonotype appeared many times. This chain uses TRBV11-2 with TRBJ1-3; 7 bases fit TRBD1. The CDR3 totals 15 residues. V shed 8 bases and J 0 bases; nucleotides not matched to a gene: 7. Per germline, CDR1 SGHAT and CDR2 FQNNGV. The CDR3 protein is CASWGQLNSGNTIYF. Here the CDR3 DNA reads TGTGCCAGCTGGGGACAGCTCAACTCTGGAAACACCATATATTTT.

This clonotype showed up just a few times. A clone one base away is much larger, so this may be a read error. CDR3 sequence (DNA): TGTGCCAGCAGCTTAGATCTGGGGACCCAGTACTTC. The encoded protein is CASSLDLGTQYF. The chain is built from TRBV7-6 and TRBJ2-5; no clear D. The ends were cut back, 1 base at V and 7 bases at J, with 7 bases in the middle. Germline-derived CDR1 and CDR2 are SGHVS and FNYEAQ. This CDR3 comprises 12 residues.

Concerning this clonotype itself: Being one base from a much bigger clone, this may be a read error. CDR3 protein: CASGQGRPQEPQHF. The DNA for the CDR3 is TGTGCCAGCGGCCAAGGGCGGCCCCAGGAGCCCCAGCATTTT. The chain carries TRBV3-1 and TRBJ1-5; D is unclear. The germline V gene encodes CDR1 LGHDT and CDR2 YNNKEL (reference sequence). The CDR3 sequence is 14 residues long.